This is a list of T cell receptor beta chains from one sample in a study of regulatory T cells in long-lasting Graves disease. TCRdb reprocessed the multiplex PCR reads via MiXCR and lists one record per CDR3 protein. This table holds more than 450,000 distinct CDR3 sequences, about 12% found once. The same specimen was also included in a second study, on T cells in Graves' hyperthyroidism and ophthalmopathy.

The starting material was peripheral blood mononuclear cells (PBMCs), obtained at new diagnosis, from a patient treated with antithyroid drugs. The receptor set was obtained from a woman aged 25 to 45 with Graves disease. Both conserved end residues are part of each CDR3. Each record gives: D gene, J gene, V gene, clone size, CDR3 DNA, CDR3 protein. D genes are given only for firm matches. For some rows the clone size is stated as once, few or many, or as a class when expanded; others skip it.

TRBD2 TRBJ2-1 TRBV24-1 many TGTGCCACCAGTGATACTAGCGGGTTTGACAATGAGCAGTTCTTC CATSDTSGFDNEQFF
NA TRBJ2-7 TRBV6-1 many TGTGCCAGCAGTGATGGGACATTCGCTCGAGGGCTATACGAGCAGTACTTC CASSDGTFARGLYEQYF
NA TRBJ2-7 TRBV27 few TGTGCCAGCTCCCGGACCGCAACCTACTACGAGCAGTACTTC CASSRTATYYEQYF
NA TRBJ2-5 TRBV6-5 NA TGTGCCAGCAGTTACTCGATCACAGGGCGAGAGACCCAGTACTTC CASSYSITGRETQYF
NA TRBJ2-1 TRBV7-9 once TGTGCCAGCAGCTTAGCGCGGGACACGGGATACAATGAGCAGTTCTTC CASSLARDTGYNEQFF
TRBD1 TRBJ2-7 TRBV27 many TGTGCCAGCAGTTTGGCCCTGGACAGGGAAACGTGGGAGCAGTACTTC CASSLALDRETWEQYF
NA TRBJ1-3 TRBV7-9 few TGTGCCAGCAGCTTATTTCGGGGGCGACGGGGGAACACCATATATTTT CASSLFRGRRGNTIYF
NA TRBJ1-1 TRBV12-3/TRBV12-4 many TGTGCCAGCAGTTTCATTCGGGTCACTGAAGCTTTCTTT CASSFIRVTEAFF
NA TRBJ1-1 TRBV11-3 many TGTGCCAGCAGCCCGTCGTCTGAGGCTTTCTTT CASSPSSEAFF
TRBD2 TRBJ2-2 TRBV6-1 few TGTGCCAGCAATCGACTAGCGGAATTCACCGGGGAGCTGTTTTTT CASNRLAEFTGELFF
NA TRBJ2-4 TRBV29-1 many TGCAGCGTTGAAGACAGGGGAGACATTCAGTACTTC CSVEDRGDIQYF
NA TRBJ1-2 TRBV9 NA TGTGCCAGCAGCGGGCATGAGGGTTTCTATGGCTACACCTTC CASSGHEGFYGYTF
TRBD1 TRBJ1-2 TRBV30 many TGTGCCTGGTGTCGGGACAGCTATGGCTACACCTTC CAWCRDSYGYTF
TRBD2 TRBJ2-3 TRBV28 few TGTGCCAGCAGTTCCTCCTCGGGACTACACACAGATACGCAGTATTTT CASSSSSGLHTDTQYF
NA TRBJ1-1 TRBV7-9 few TGTGCCAGCAGCTTAGCGGTGGGGGCGCGAGGGACTGAAGCTTTCTTT CASSLAVGARGTEAFF
NA TRBJ1-2 TRBV7-9 many TGTGCCAGCAGCTTCCCCGGGATACTCTATGGCTACACCTTC CASSFPGILYGYTF
TRBD1 TRBJ1-2 TRBV5-1 few TGCGCCAGCAGCTTGCGACAGGGGAGATGGTATGGCTACACCTTC CASSLRQGRWYGYTF
NA TRBJ2-3 TRBV19 NA TGTGCCAGTATAGGCGGGAAGGGAGATACGCAGTATTTT CASIGGKGDTQYF
NA TRBJ1-5 TRBV2 many TGTGCCAGCAGTGAACAGGGGACGGGTCAGCCCCAGCATTTT CASSEQGTGQPQHF
TRBD1 TRBJ1-4 TRBV27 many TGTGCCAGCAGTCTGACAACCGGGACAGGGGGCGAAAAACTGTTTTTT CASSLTTGTGGEKLFF
TRBD1 TRBJ2-3 TRBV29-1 many TGCAGCGTTGAGTTGGGGGACAGGGGGCTTAGCACAGATACGCAGTATTTT CSVELGDRGLSTDTQYF
NA TRBJ2-1 TRBV2 many TGTGCCGGAGGGACCGAGTACAATGAGCAGTTCTTC CAGGTEYNEQFF
TRBD2 TRBJ2-7 TRBV20-1 NA TGCAGTGCTAGACCCATGGTTCCGGGACTAGCGGGAGGGCCCAGGGACGAGCAGTACTTC CSARPMVPGLAGGPRDEQYF
TRBD2 TRBJ2-1 TRBV19 many TGTGCCAGTAGTCTACGACTAGCGGGAGGTTCCTACAATGAGCAGTTCTTC CASSLRLAGGSYNEQFF
NA TRBJ1-5 TRBV19 few TGTGCCAGAAGCAACAGGGTCAGGGCCCAGCATTTT CARSNRVRAQHF
NA TRBJ2-1 TRBV7-9 few TGTGCCAGCAGCTTAGCGCGGGGGCACAATGAGCAGTTCTTC CASSLARGHNEQFF
NA TRBJ1-5 TRBV5-5 NA TGTGCCAGCAGCTTGGCGCCAAGAGGGCCCAGCAATCAGCCCCAGCATTTT CASSLAPRGPSNQPQHF
TRBD1 TRBJ1-1 TRBV4-2 NA TGTGCCAGCAGCCACAGGACAGGGACGAACACTGAAGCTTTCTTT CASSHRTGTNTEAFF
NA TRBJ1-1 TRBV20-1 NA TGCAGTGCTAGAGGGGGGGCGGGCAACACTGAAGCTTTCTTT CSARGGAGNTEAFF
TRBD2 TRBJ2-5 TRBV6-2/TRBV6-3 many TGTGCCAGCAGGAGACTAGCGGGAGAGGTCGGGACCCAGTACTTC CASRRLAGEVGTQYF